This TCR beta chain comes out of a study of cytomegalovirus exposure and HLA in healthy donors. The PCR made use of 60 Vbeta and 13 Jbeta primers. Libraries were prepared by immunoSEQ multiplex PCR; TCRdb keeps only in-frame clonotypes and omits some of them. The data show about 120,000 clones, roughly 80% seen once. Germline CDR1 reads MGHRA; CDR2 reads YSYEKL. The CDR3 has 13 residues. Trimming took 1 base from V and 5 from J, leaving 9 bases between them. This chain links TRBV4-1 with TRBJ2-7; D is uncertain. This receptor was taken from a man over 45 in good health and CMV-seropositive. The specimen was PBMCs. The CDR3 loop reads CASSQGTVHEQYF. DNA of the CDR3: TGCGCCAGCAGCCAAGGAACAGTACACGAGCAGTACTTC.